This T cell receptor (beta chain) was sequenced during a study of T cells in Graves' hyperthyroidism and ophthalmopathy. V was clipped by 4 bases and J by 11 bases; unmatched bases: 8. The germline CDR1 and CDR2 sequences are MNHEY and SVGEGT. The CDR3 has 14 amino acids. TCR beta CDR3 regions were amplified from RNA. Using the HTBI primer set, a first-round RT-PCR was run on the TCR CDR3. Via MiXCR, TCRdb re-called the multiplex PCR reads, giving one row per CDR3 protein. The sample shows 530,000 or so distinct CDR3 sequences, roughly 17% of them seen only once. General observations from the study: A model using 13 V-J features told ophthalmopathy apart from stable hyperthyroidism.

The cohort's ophthalmopathy patients, a group with duration under 3 months, had a Clinical Activity Score of at least 3 and a NOSPECS grade of at least 4. It was less than 13 ml of fresh peripheral blood that supplied the PBMCs. This clonotype occurred many times. Its target is unknown. The sequenced material came from blood. The chain joins TRBV6-2 or TRBV6-3 to TRBJ1-5; 10 bases align to TRBD1. The sequence was obtained from a woman under 30 with Graves' ophthalmopathy. CDR3 amino acids: CASSFTRQGAAQHF. CDR3 nucleotide sequence: TGTGCCAGCAGTTTCACACGACAGGGGGCAGCCCAGCATTTT.